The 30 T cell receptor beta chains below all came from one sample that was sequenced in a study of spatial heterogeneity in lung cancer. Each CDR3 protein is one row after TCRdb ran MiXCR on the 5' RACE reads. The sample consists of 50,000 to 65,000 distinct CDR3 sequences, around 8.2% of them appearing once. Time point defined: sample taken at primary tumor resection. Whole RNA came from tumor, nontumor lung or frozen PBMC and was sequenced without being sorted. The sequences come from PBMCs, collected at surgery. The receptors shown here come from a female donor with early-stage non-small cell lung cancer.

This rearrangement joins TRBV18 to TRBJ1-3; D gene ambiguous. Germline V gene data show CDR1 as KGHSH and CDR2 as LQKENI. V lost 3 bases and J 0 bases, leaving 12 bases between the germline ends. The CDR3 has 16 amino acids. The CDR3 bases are TGTGCCAGCTCACCGTTGGGAGGTTACTCTGGAAACACCATATATTTT. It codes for CASSPLGGYSGNTIYF.

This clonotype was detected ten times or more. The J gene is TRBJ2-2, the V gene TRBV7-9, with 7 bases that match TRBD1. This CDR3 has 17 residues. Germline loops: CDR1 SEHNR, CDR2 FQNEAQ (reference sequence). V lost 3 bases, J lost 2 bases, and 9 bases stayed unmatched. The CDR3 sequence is CASSFSGTVGNTGELFF. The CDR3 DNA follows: TGTGCCAGCAGCTTTAGTGGGACAGTGGGCAACACCGGGGAGCTGTTTTTT. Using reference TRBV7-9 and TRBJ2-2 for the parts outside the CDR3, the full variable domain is DTGVSQNPRHKITKRGQNVTFRCDPISEHNRLYWYRQTLGQGPEFLTYFQNEAQLEKSRLLSDRFSAERPKGSFSTLEIQRTEQGDSAMYLCASSFSGTVGNTGELFFGEGSRLTVL.

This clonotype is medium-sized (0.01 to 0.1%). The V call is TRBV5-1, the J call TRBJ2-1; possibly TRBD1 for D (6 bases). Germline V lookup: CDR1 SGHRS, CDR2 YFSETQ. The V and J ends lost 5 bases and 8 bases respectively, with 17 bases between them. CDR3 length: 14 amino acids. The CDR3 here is CASSVEGGNHEQFF. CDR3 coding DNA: TGCGCCAGCAGTGTGGAAGGGGGTAACCATGAGCAGTTCTTC.

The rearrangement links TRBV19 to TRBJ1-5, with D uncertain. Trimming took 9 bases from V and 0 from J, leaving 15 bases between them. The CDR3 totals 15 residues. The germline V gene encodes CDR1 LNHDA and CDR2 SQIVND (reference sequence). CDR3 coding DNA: TGTGCCAGCATGAGAACGGGGAATAGCAATCAGCCCCAGCATTTT. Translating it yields CASMRTGNSNQPQHF.

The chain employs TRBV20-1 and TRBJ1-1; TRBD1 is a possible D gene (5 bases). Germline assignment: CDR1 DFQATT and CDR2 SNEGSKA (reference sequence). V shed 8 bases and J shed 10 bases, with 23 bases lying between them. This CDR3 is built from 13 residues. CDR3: CSPARDPDDGAFF. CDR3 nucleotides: TGCAGTCCGGCTCGGGACCCGGATGATGGAGCTTTCTTT.

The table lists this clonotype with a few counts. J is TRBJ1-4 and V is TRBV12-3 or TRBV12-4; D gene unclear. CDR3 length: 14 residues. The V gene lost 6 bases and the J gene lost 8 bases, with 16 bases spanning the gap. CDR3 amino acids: CASSLTGPGEKLFF. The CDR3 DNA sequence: TGTGCCAGCAGCTTAACTGGCCCAGGAGAAAAACTGTTTTTT.

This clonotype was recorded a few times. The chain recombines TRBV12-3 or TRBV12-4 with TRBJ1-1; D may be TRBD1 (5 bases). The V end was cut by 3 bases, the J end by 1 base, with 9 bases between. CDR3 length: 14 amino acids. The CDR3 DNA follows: TGTGCCAGCAGTTTGGGGCAGAGGAACACTGAAGCTTTCTTT. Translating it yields CASSLGQRNTEAFF.

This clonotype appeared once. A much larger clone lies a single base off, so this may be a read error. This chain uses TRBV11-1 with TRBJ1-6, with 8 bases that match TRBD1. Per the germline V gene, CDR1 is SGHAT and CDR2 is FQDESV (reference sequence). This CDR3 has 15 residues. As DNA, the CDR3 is TGTGCCAGCAGCCCGTGGGGACAGGACACTTCACCCATCCACTTT. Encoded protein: CASSPWGQDTSPIHF.

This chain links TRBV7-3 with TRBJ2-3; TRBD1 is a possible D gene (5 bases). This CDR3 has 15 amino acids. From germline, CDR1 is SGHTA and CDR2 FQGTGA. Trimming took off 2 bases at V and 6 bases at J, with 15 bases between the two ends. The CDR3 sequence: CASSLGAAILDTQYF. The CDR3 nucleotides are TGTGCCAGCAGCTTAGGGGCAGCAATCCTGGATACGCAGTATTTT.

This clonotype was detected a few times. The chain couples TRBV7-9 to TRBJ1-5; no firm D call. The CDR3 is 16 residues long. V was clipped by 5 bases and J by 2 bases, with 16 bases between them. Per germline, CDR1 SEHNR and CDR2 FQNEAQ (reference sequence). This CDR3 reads CASSPTGRDGNQPQHF. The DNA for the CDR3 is TGTGCCAGCAGCCCCACGGGGAGGGATGGCAATCAGCCCCAGCATTTT.

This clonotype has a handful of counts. The CDR3 nucleotides are TGTGCCAGCAGTTCAGGTCTACTAGCGGGAACTGAGCAGTTCTTC. This sequence encodes CASSSGLLAGTEQFF. The rearrangement joins TRBV28 to TRBJ2-1; 10 bases are a match to TRBD2. Germline V gene data show CDR1 as MDHEN and CDR2 as SYDVKM. This CDR3 is built from 15 residues. Germline trimming cut 4 bases from V and 9 bases from J; bases unmatched to any gene: 9. The whole variable domain, filled in from reference TRBV28 and TRBJ2-1, reads DVKVTQSSRYLVKRTGEKVFLECVQDMDHENMFWYRQDPGLGLRLIYFSYDVKMKEKGDIPEGYSVSREKKERFSLILESASTNQTSMYLCASSSGLLAGTEQFFGPGTRLTVL.

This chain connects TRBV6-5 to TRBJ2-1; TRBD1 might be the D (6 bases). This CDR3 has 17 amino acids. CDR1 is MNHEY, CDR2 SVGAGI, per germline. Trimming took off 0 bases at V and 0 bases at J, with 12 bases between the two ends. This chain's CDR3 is CASSYSMGASSYNEQFF. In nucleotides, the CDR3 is TGTGCCAGCAGTTACTCGATGGGGGCGAGCTCCTACAATGAGCAGTTCTTC.

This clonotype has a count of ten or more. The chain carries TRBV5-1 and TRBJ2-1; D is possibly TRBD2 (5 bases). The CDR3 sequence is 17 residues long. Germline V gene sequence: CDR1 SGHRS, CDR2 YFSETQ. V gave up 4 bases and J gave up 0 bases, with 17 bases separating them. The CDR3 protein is CASSPLGSFSSYNEQFF. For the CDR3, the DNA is TGCGCCAGCAGCCCCTTGGGGAGTTTCAGCTCCTACAATGAGCAGTTCTTC.

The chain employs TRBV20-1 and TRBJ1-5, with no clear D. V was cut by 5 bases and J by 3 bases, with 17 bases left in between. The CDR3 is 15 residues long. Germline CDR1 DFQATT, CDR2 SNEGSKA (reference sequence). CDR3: CSAAPGRAFNQPQHF. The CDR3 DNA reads TGCAGTGCTGCTCCCGGGAGGGCCTTCAATCAGCCCCAGCATTTT.

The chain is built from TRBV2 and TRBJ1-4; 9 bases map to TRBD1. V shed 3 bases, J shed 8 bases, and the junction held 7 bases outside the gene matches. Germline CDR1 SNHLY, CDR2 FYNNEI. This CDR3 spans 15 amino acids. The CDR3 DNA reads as TGTGCCAGCAGTGATAGTACAGGGGGCGGCGAAAAACTGTTTTTT. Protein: CASSDSTGGGEKLFF.

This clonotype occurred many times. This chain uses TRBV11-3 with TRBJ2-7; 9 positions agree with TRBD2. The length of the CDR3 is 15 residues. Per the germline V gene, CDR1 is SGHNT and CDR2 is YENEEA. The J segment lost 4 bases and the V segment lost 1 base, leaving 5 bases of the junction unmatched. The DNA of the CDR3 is TGTGCCAGCAGCTTAGGACCGGCGGGGGGGTACGAGCAGTACTTC. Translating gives CASSLGPAGGYEQYF.

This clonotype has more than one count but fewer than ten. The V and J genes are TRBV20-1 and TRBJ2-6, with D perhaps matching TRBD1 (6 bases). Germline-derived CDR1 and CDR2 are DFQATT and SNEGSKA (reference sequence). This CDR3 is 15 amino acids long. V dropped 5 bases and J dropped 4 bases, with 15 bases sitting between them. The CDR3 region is CSAGSFGQGANVLTF. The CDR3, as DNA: TGCAGTGCTGGCTCCTTCGGACAGGGGGCCAACGTCCTGACTTTC.

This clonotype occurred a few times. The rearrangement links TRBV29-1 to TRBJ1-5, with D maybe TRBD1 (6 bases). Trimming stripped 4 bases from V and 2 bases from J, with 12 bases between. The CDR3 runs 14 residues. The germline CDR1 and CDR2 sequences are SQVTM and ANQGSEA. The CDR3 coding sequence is TGCAGCGTTGGGGAACAGGGTGGCAATCAGCCCCAGCATTTT. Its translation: CSVGEQGGNQPQHF.

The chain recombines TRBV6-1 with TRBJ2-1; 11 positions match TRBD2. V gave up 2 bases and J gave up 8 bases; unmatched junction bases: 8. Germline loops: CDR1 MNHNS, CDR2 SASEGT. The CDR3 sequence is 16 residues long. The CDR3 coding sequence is TGTGCCAGCAGTGAAACTACTAGCGGGAGTCGACATGAGCAGTTCTTC. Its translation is CASSETTSGSRHEQFF.

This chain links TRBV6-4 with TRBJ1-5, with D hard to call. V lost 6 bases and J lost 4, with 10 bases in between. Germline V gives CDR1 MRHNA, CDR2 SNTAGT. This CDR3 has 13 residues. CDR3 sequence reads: CASSPEDNQPQHF. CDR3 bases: TGTGCCAGCAGCCCCGAGGATAATCAGCCCCAGCATTTT.

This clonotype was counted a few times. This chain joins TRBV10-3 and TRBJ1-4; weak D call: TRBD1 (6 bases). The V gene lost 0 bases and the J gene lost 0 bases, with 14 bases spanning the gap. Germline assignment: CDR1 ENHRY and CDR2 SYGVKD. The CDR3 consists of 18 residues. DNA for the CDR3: TGTGCCATCAGTGAGTCGATACCCGGACAGTCAACTAATGAAAAACTGTTTTTT. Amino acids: CAISESIPGQSTNEKLFF.

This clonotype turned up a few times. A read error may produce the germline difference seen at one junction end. The CDR3 reads CASGLALEAGQGRETQYF. Here the CDR3 DNA reads TGTGCTAGTGGCTTGGCCTTAGAAGCGGGACAGGGCAGAGAGACCCAGTACTTC. This chain connects TRBV12-5 to TRBJ2-5; 9 bases agree with TRBD1. Germline-derived CDR1 and CDR2 are LGHNT and FRNRAP. This CDR3 has 18 residues.

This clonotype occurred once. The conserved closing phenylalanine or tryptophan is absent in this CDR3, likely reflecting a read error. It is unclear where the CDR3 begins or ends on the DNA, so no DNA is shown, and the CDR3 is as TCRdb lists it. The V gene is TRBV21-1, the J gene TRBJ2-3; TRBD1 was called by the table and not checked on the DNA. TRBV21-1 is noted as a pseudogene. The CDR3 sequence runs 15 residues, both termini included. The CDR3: CASSTRGQGTDTQYY.

CDR3 coding DNA: TGTGCCAGCAGCCAAGCGAGCCATGGGCCGTACGAGCAGTACTTC. Its translation: CASSQASHGPYEQYF. The V call is TRBV3-1, the J call TRBJ2-7; D not certain. CDR1 LGHDT and CDR2 YNNKEL come from the germline V gene (reference sequence). This CDR3 is 15 amino acids long. Deletions cut 1 base from V and 4 bases from J, with 14 bases between.

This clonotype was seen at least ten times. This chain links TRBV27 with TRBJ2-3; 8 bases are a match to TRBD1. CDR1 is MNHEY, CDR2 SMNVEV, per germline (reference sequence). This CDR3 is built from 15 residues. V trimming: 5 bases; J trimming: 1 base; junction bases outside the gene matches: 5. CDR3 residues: CASSGTGPGTDTQYF. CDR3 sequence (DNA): TGTGCCAGCAGTGGGACAGGACCGGGCACAGATACGCAGTATTTT.

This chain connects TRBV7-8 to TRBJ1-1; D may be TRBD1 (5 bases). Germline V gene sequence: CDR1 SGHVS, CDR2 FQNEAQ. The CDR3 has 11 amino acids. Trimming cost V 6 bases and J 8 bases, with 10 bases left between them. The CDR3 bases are TGTGCCAGCAGGACGGGACCAGAAGCTTTCTTT. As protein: CASRTGPEAFF.

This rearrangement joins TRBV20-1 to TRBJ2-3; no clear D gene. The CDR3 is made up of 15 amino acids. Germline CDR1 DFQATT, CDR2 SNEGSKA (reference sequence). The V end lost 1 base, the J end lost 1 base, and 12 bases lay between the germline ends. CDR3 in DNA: TGCAGTGCTAGAGTGGCGGAGTGGGGCACAGATACGCAGTATTTT. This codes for CSARVAEWGTDTQYF.

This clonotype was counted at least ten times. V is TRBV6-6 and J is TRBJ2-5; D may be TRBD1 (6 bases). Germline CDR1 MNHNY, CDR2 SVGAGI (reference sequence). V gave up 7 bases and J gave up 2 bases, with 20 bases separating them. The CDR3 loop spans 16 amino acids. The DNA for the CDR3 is TGTGCCAGCACAGTCGGACAAGGGGGATTTCAAGAGACCCAGTACTTC. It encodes CASTVGQGGFQETQYF.

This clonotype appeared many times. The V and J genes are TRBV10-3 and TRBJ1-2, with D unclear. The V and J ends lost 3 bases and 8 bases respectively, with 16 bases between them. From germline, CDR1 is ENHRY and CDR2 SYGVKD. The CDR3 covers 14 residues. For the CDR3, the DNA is TGTGCCATCAGTGACATGGGGAGGGCTCCAGGCTACACCTTC. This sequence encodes CAISDMGRAPGYTF.

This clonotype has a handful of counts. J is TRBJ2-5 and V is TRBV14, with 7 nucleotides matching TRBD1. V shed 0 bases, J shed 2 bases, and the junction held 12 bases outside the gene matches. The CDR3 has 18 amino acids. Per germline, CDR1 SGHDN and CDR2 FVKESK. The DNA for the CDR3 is TGTGCCAGCAGCCAAGATTCGGTTGGGACAGCACTTCAAGAGACCCAGTACTTC. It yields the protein CASSQDSVGTALQETQYF.